This paragraph covers one T cell receptor beta chain sequence. Other DNA sequences from this sample encode an identical CDR3 as well. The entry originates in a study of blood T cell repertoires in COVID-19. The wider study: Samples came from the United States, Italy and Spain, spanning acute and convalescent COVID-19. T cells, B-cell-depleted T cells, or PBMCs supplied cDNA or gDNA.

Sequencing was performed with immunoSEQ multiplex PCR; in TCRdb, only in-frame clones are kept and a portion is missing. This repertoire shows 290,000 or so clones, 90% found once; its top ten account for about 4.5%. Enrollees, roughly 18 to 90 years old, lived in about two dozen US areas. The study assigned cohorts using participant-reported clinical history. The sample taken for sequencing was PBMCs or T cells enriched from blood (not recorded which). This receptor was taken from a woman younger than 30 with acute COVID-19.

In DNA, the CDR3 is TGTGCCAGCAGCCCGACAGGGGGGTATGGCTACACCTTC. Translated, it gives CASSPTGGYGYTF. The V and J genes are TRBV28 and TRBJ1-2, with 9 bases fitting TRBD1. The CDR3 has 13 amino acids. After removal of 6 bases from V and 5 bases from J, the junction contained 4 bases not matched to a gene. The V gene's germline CDR1 is MDHEN and CDR2 SYDVKM.